The 5 T cell receptor beta chains listed next were all sequenced from one sample in a study of neurological immune-mediated disorders. Sample time point: longitudinal time-point 1 (baseline). TCRdb used MiXCR to reprocess the 5' RACE reads, holding one entry per CDR3 protein. The repertoire holds tens of thousands of distinct CDR3 sequences, with approximately 12% as singletons. Sequencing used PBMCs. These receptors originate from a male donor with HTLV-1-associated myelopathy (HAM/TSP).

This clonotype has ten or more counts. The V gene is TRBV20-1, the J gene TRBJ1-6; perhaps TRBD1 as D (6 bases). This CDR3 region has 15 residues. Germline-derived CDR1 and CDR2 are DFQATT and SNEGSKA (reference sequence). V was cut by 5 bases and J by 7 bases, with 18 bases left in between. CDR3 nucleotides: TGCAGTGCTCCCGACCGGGGGCCGAGGAATTCACCCCTCCACTTT. Translated, it gives CSAPDRGPRNSPLHF.

The count of this clonotype is one. A much larger clonotype is one base distant, so this may be a read error. The chain uses TRBV18 and TRBJ2-7; TRBD1 matches 7 bases. Germline V CDR1 and CDR2: KGHSH, LQKENI. This CDR3 has 15 amino acids. V was pared by 2 bases and J by 3 bases, with 7 bases of the junction left unmatched. The CDR3 here is CASSPVQGYDYEQYF. The CDR3 DNA reads TGTGCCAGCTCACCAGTACAGGGGTATGACTACGAGCAGTACTTC.

This clonotype was detected many times. This chain links TRBV15 with TRBJ2-3, with D uncertain. Trimming removed 8 bases at V and 3 bases at J, with 15 bases between. CDR3 length equals 14 residues. The germline CDR1 and CDR2 sequences are LNHNV and YYDKDF (reference sequence). DNA for the CDR3: TGTGCCACCCGGCCGGGCGGTCGAACAGATACGCAGTATTTT. Translating gives CATRPGGRTDTQYF.

This clonotype has ten or more counts. The chain combines TRBV10-3 with TRBJ2-7; 15 positions match TRBD2. From germline, CDR1 is ENHRY and CDR2 SYGVKD. The CDR3 length is 18 residues. Trimming at V came to 3 bases and at J to 3 bases, leaving 9 bases not matched to a gene. This CDR3 is CAISEVRPGLAGGYEQYF. The DNA of the CDR3 is TGTGCCATCAGTGAAGTGAGGCCGGGACTAGCGGGGGGCTACGAGCAGTACTTC.

This chain joins TRBV29-1 and TRBJ1-2; TRBD1 might be the D (5 bases). CDR1 and CDR2 from the germline V gene are SQVTM and ANQGSEA. The CDR3 has 14 amino acids. CDR3: CGTGGGVSLGGYTF. CDR3 sequence (DNA): TGCGGCACGGGGGGAGGGGTCTCGTTGGGTGGCTACACCTTC.